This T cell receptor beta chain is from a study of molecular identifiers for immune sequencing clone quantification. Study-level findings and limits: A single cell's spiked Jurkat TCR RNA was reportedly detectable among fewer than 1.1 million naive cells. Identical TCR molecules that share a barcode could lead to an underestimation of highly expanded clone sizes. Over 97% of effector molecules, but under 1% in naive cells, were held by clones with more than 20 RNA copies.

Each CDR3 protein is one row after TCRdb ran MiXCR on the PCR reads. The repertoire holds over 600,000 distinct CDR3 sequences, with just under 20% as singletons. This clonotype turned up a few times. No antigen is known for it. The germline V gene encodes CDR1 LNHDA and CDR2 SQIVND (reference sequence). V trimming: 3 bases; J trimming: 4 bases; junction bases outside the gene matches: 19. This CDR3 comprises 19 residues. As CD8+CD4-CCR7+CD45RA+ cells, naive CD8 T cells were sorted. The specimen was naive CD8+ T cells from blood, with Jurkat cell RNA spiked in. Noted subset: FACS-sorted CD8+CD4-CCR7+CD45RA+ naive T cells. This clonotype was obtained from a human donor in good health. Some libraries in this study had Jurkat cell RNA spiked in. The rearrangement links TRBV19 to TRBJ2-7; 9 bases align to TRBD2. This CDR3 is CASSIEGASGTRTQYEQYF. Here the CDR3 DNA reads TGTGCCAGTAGTATCGAGGGGGCTAGCGGGACCAGGACGCAGTACGAGCAGTACTTC.